The rows below give T cell receptor beta chains drawn from one sample of a study of blood T cell repertoires in COVID-19. The repertoire was sequenced with immunoSEQ multiplex PCR; TCRdb's copy has only in-frame clones and lacks some. The sample consists of about 180,000 clones, approximately 86% of them appearing once. Source material: peripheral blood. These receptors were taken from a woman older than 75 with acute or convalescent COVID-19. Both conserved end residues are part of each CDR3. Each record gives: V gene, D gene, J gene, clone size, CDR3 DNA, CDR3 protein. The D gene is left open where the match is weak. A clone size is listed for some rows: how often the clone was seen (once, few, many), or a class if it is expanded.

V gene: TRBV7-2
D gene: NA
J gene: TRBJ1-1
clone size: NA
CDR3 DNA: TGTGCCAGCAGCTTGAGGACAGTGGGGACTTTCTTT
CDR3 protein: CASSLRTVGTFF

V gene: TRBV30
D gene: TRBD1
J gene: TRBJ1-2
clone size: NA
CDR3 DNA: TGTGCCTGGAGTGTACTGGGACAGGGGAGTGGCTACACCTTC
CDR3 protein: CAWSVLGQGSGYTF

V gene: TRBV7-9
D gene: NA
J gene: TRBJ1-1
clone size: few
CDR3 DNA: TGTGCCAGCAGCTTAGACAGAATAACTGAAGCTTTCTTT
CDR3 protein: CASSLDRITEAFF

V gene: TRBV6-1
D gene: TRBD2
J gene: TRBJ2-4
clone size: once
CDR3 DNA: TGTGCCAGCAGTGAAGGGGGGGGAGCCAAAAACATTCAGTACTTC
CDR3 protein: CASSEGGGAKNIQYF

V gene: TRBV9
D gene: NA
J gene: TRBJ2-3
clone size: NA
CDR3 DNA: TGTGCCAGCAGCGCCACACCGACAGCCTACACAGATACGCAGTATTTT
CDR3 protein: CASSATPTAYTDTQYF

V gene: TRBV25-1
D gene: TRBD2
J gene: TRBJ2-2
clone size: NA
CDR3 DNA: TGTGCCTCTGGACTAGCGGGGGCCGCGAACACCGGGGAGCTGTTTTTT
CDR3 protein: CASGLAGAANTGELFF

V gene: TRBV29-1
D gene: TRBD2
J gene: TRBJ2-5
clone size: NA
CDR3 DNA: TGCAGCGTTGAAGGTCTAGCGGGAGCTATAGAGACCCAGTACTTC
CDR3 protein: CSVEGLAGAIETQYF

V gene: TRBV3-1/TRBV3-2
D gene: NA
J gene: TRBJ1-1
clone size: NA
CDR3 DNA: TGTGCCAGCAGCCGGACAGAGGGTACTGAAGCTTTCTTT
CDR3 protein: CASSRTEGTEAFF

V gene: TRBV6-6
D gene: TRBD2
J gene: TRBJ2-5
clone size: NA
CDR3 DNA: TGTGCCAGCAGCTCCGGACTAGCGCATCAAGAGACCCAGTACTTC
CDR3 protein: CASSSGLAHQETQYF

V gene: TRBV6-5
D gene: NA
J gene: TRBJ1-5
clone size: NA
CDR3 DNA: TGTGCCAGCAGCTTGGACAGCTTCAATCAGCCCCAGCATTTT
CDR3 protein: CASSLDSFNQPQHF

V gene: TRBV16
D gene: TRBD1
J gene: TRBJ2-7
clone size: NA
CDR3 DNA: TGTGCCAGCAGCCCCCTTGGGGGACAGGGGAACTCCTACGAGCAGTACTTC
CDR3 protein: CASSPLGGQGNSYEQYF

V gene: TRBV5-1
D gene: TRBD1
J gene: TRBJ1-1
clone size: once
CDR3 DNA: TGCGCCAGCAGCGTTGACAGGGGGAACACTGAAGCTTTCTTT
CDR3 protein: CASSVDRGNTEAFF

V gene: TRBV7-3
D gene: TRBD2
J gene: TRBJ2-3
clone size: NA
CDR3 DNA: TGTGCCAGCAGCCGGACTAGCAGAAGCACAGATACGCAGTATTTT
CDR3 protein: CASSRTSRSTDTQYF

V gene: TRBV7-8
D gene: TRBD1
J gene: TRBJ2-3
clone size: NA
CDR3 DNA: TGTGCCAGCAGCAAGGGACAGACTTTCACAGATACGCAGTATTTT
CDR3 protein: CASSKGQTFTDTQYF

V gene: TRBV15
D gene: TRBD1
J gene: TRBJ2-5
clone size: few
CDR3 DNA: TGTGCCACCAGCAGAGGACAGGGGGAGACCCAGTACTTC
CDR3 protein: CATSRGQGETQYF

V gene: TRBV25-1
D gene: NA
J gene: TRBJ1-2
clone size: NA
CDR3 DNA: TGTGCCAGCAGTGGGCTGTGGGAGTTACATGGCTACACCTTC
CDR3 protein: CASSGLWELHGYTF

V gene: TRBV29-1
D gene: NA
J gene: TRBJ1-1
clone size: NA
CDR3 DNA: TGCAGCGTTGGAGTTAGTCAGAACACTGAAGCTTTCTTT
CDR3 protein: CSVGVSQNTEAFF

V gene: TRBV6-2/TRBV6-3
D gene: NA
J gene: TRBJ1-3
clone size: NA
CDR3 DNA: TGTGCCAGCAGTCCCGGACAGACCTTCTCTGGAAACACCATATATTTT
CDR3 protein: CASSPGQTFSGNTIYF

V gene: TRBV7-2
D gene: NA
J gene: TRBJ1-2
clone size: NA
CDR3 DNA: TGTGCCAGCAGTTCCCCGACCAGGGGAAACTATGGCTACACCTTC
CDR3 protein: CASSSPTRGNYGYTF

V gene: TRBV27
D gene: TRBD1
J gene: TRBJ2-2
clone size: few
CDR3 DNA: TGTGCCAGCAGTCTACAGGGGTTTGCCACCGGGGAGCTGTTTTTT
CDR3 protein: CASSLQGFATGELFF

V gene: TRBV19
D gene: NA
J gene: TRBJ2-1
clone size: NA
CDR3 DNA: TGTGCCAGTAGTAGGTTAGCGCCCCAGGGGAGCAATGAGCAGTTCTTC
CDR3 protein: CASSRLAPQGSNEQFF

V gene: TRBV7-2
D gene: TRBD1
J gene: TRBJ2-1
clone size: NA
CDR3 DNA: TGTGCCAGCAGCTTGGCGGGACAGGGGGCGGCCAATGAGCAGTTCTTC
CDR3 protein: CASSLAGQGAANEQFF